These 10 T cell receptor beta chains came from one sample sequenced in a study of vaccination and CD4 T cells after COVID-19. Sequence data for DNA of cultured CD4+ T cells were generated by the Oncomine TCR Beta short-read assay. In TCRdb, the PCR reads were re-called with MiXCR into one record per CDR3 protein. The repertoire holds 20,000 to 25,000 distinct CDR3 sequences, with approximately 29% as singletons. The antigens for these receptors are not known. Regarding treatment: approximately 11-day PBMC culture with coronavirus spike peptide pools or control peptides (ViraFEST assay). The material sequenced was cultured CD4+ T cells from blood. All receptors derive from a human donor with COVID-19.

V gene TRBV7-3 combines with J gene TRBJ2-2; 7 positions agree with TRBD1. Germline trimming cut 7 bases from V and 7 bases from J; bases unmatched to any gene: 6. Germline CDR1 and CDR2: SGHTA and FQGTGA. CDR3 length: 13 amino acids. CDR3 loop: CASTDTGVGELFF. DNA for the CDR3: TGTGCCAGCACCGACACAGGGGTCGGGGAGCTGTTTTTT.

By share, this clonotype counts as medium-sized. The CDR3: CASSWTGGLQPQHF. DNA of the CDR3: TGTGCCAGCAGTTGGACAGGGGGCCTTCAGCCCCAGCATTTT. The rearrangement links TRBV6-2 or TRBV6-3 to TRBJ1-5; 11 positions match TRBD1. The V gene end was trimmed by 4 bases and the J gene end by 6 bases; junction bases not matched to a gene: 2. Germline assignment: CDR1 MNHEY and CDR2 SVGEGT. CDR3 length equals 14 residues.

This clonotype was seen more than once but under ten times. The chain carries TRBV20-1 and TRBJ2-5; D not certain. The CDR3 is 15 amino acids. Trimming shortened V by 3 bases and J by 2 bases, and 16 bases separated the two germline ends. Germline CDR1 and CDR2: DFQATT and SNEGSKA (reference sequence). The CDR3 region is CSASIRNKGQETQYF. CDR3 DNA: TGCAGTGCTAGTATCCGGAATAAAGGTCAAGAGACCCAGTACTTC.

The V call is TRBV5-1, the J call TRBJ1-4, with 7 bases fitting TRBD1. The germline V gene has CDR1 SGHRS and CDR2 YFSETQ. The V and J ends lost 0 bases and 3 bases, in that order; junction bases with no gene match: 5. This CDR3 has 16 amino acids. The CDR3 nucleotides read TGCGCCAGCAGCTTGGCAGGGGGAAGTCCTAATGAAAAACTGTTTTTT. Translated: CASSLAGGSPNEKLFF.

The chain joins TRBV12-3 or TRBV12-4 to TRBJ2-6; D ambiguous. With 8 bases removed from V and 5 bases from J, the gap between germline ends came to 7 bases. The CDR3 runs to 12 residues. This CDR3 is CASSLRANVLTF. CDR3 nucleotides: TGTGCCAGCTCTCTGCGGGCCAACGTCCTGACTTTC.

The sample holds a few counts of this clonotype. The chain joins TRBV5-1 to TRBJ1-2; a weak D match, TRBD1 (6 bases). Germline CDR1 is SGHRS and CDR2 is YFSETQ. The CDR3 has 17 residues. V was pared by 4 bases and J by 4 bases, with 23 bases between. The CDR3 loop is CASSPGVGGGSVYGYTF. In nucleotides, the CDR3 is TGCGCCAGCAGCCCCGGCGTAGGAGGGGGATCCGTCTATGGCTACACCTTC.

This clonotype has just a few counts. The chain uses TRBV11-2 and TRBJ1-6, with 9 bases matching TRBD1. Germline V gene lookup returns CDR1 SGHAT and CDR2 FQNNGV. V lost 3 bases and J lost 9; bases outside the gene matches: 9. This CDR3 has 16 residues. CDR3: CASSFGTGRVGSPLHF. The CDR3 region has the DNA TGTGCCAGCAGCTTCGGGACAGGGAGGGTTGGTTCACCCCTCCACTTT.

This clonotype was detected a few times. V and J are TRBV20-1 and TRBJ2-3; D is ambiguous. Germline V gene lookup returns CDR1 DFQATT and CDR2 SNEGSKA (reference sequence). This CDR3 spans 14 amino acids. Trimming took off 3 bases at V and 0 bases at J, with 10 bases between the two ends. This chain's CDR3 is CSARDATSTDTQYF. The CDR3 DNA reads TGCAGTGCTAGGGACGCTACTAGCACAGATACGCAGTATTTT.

This clonotype occurred a few times. The V and J genes are TRBV27 and TRBJ1-3; D may be TRBD1 (6 bases). V gave up 2 bases and J gave up 4 bases, with 18 bases separating them. This CDR3 region has 17 residues. The germline CDR1 and CDR2 sequences are MNHEY and SMNVEV (reference sequence). In nucleotides, the CDR3 is TGTGCCAGCAGTTTAACCGGGACACCACTTCAGGGAAACACCATATATTTT. Amino acid sequence: CASSLTGTPLQGNTIYF.

This clonotype was seen only a few times. This chain links TRBV7-2 with TRBJ1-1; D is undetermined. This CDR3 has 13 amino acids. Germline V gene data show CDR1 as SGHTA and CDR2 as FQGNSA. V gave up 5 bases and J gave up 0 bases, with 7 bases separating them. The CDR3 DNA follows: TGTGCCAGCAGCCCCTCCTTGAACACTGAAGCTTTCTTT. Translation gives CASSPSLNTEAFF.